This T cell receptor beta chain was identified during a study of T-cell memory formation after mild COVID-19. Study findings and constraints: A second wave of clones peaked on day 37, and their SARS-CoV-2 specificity went unconfirmed. CD4+ contracting clones were found mainly in CM and EM, and CD8+ ones in EMRA. From day 15 to 85, contracting clones were balanced between CD4 and CD8, whereas later expanders leaned toward CD4+.

The CDR3 is 17 amino acids. The V and J ends lost 0 bases and 0 bases, in that order; junction bases with no gene match: 4. CDR1 and CDR2 (germline): LGHDT, YNNKEL (reference sequence). This clonotype was seen a few times. The antigen is not known. Employing constant-segment primers, 5'RACE generated TCR alpha and TCR beta cDNA libraries bearing sample barcodes and UMIs. TCRdb used MiXCR to reprocess the 5' RACE reads, holding one entry per CDR3 protein. This table has more than 450,000 distinct CDR3 sequences, about a sixth appearing once. The sample taken for sequencing was PBMCs or a T cell subset sorted from them (not recorded which). The chain is built from TRBV3-1 and TRBJ1-1, with 10 bases identical to TRBD1. The TCR was taken from an adult woman who had mild COVID-19 (a few samples of this study predate the infection). Cell type and time point are not known. The CDR3 here is CASSQEGQGKMNTEAFF. In DNA form, the CDR3 reads TGTGCCAGCAGCCAAGAGGGACAGGGGAAGATGAACACTGAAGCTTTCTTT.